This T cell receptor (beta chain) emerged from a study of blood T cell repertoires in COVID-19. Study summary: COVID-19 samples collected from the United States, Italy and Spain covered acute and convalescent phases.

This clone was seen a few times. Sequencing was performed with immunoSEQ multiplex PCR; in TCRdb, only in-frame clones are kept and a portion is missing. Among 35,000 to 45,000 clones listed, roughly 89% were seen once. The J segment lost 7 bases and the V segment lost 6 bases, leaving 7 bases of the junction unmatched. The length of the CDR3 is 13 residues. The germline V gene encodes CDR1 MNHNY and CDR2 SVGAGI (reference sequence). Sequenced input: peripheral blood. This TCR was sampled from a human donor in a cohort sampled during active COVID-19. The J gene is TRBJ2-7, the V gene TRBV6-6, with 9 bases matching TRBD1. The CDR3 nucleotides are TGTGCCAGCAGCCGGGACAGGGTTAATGAGCAGTACTTC. Its protein is CASSRDRVNEQYF.